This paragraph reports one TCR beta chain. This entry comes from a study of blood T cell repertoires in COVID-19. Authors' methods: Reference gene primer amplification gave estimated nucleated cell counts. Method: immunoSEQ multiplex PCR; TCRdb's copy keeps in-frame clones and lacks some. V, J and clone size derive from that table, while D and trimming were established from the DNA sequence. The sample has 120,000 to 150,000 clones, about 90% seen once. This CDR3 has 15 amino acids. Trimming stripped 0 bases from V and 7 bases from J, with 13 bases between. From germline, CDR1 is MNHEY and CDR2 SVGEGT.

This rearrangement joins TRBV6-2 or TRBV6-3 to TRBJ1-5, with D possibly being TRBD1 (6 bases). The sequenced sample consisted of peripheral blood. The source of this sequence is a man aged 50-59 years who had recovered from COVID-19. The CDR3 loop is CASSYSTGMFQPQHF. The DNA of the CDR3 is TGTGCCAGCAGTTACTCCACAGGGATGTTCCAGCCCCAGCATTTT.